Reported below is one TCR beta chain. Antigen: not known. The UMIs contained a 6-nucleotide sample barcode. They were added by template switching during cDNA synthesis. From its re-call of the 5' RACE reads, TCRdb lists each CDR3 protein once, without DNA. This sample contains a few hundred thousand distinct CDR3 sequences. This sample was included in a study of monozygotic twins with inflammatory bowel disease. Study results and caveats: With inverse Simpson as the measure, TCRbeta diversity was lower in IBD patients than in healthy co-twins. Lower sharing of clonotypes with other individuals was seen in IBD patients than in healthy twins. This was most marked in patients showing signs of disease activity. Variability in patient repertoires may have come partly from differing immunosuppressive treatments.

The CDR3 length is 14 residues. The germline gives CDR1 SGHRS, CDR2 YFSETQ. This receptor was taken from a human donor with ulcerative colitis or Crohn's disease, or a healthy co-twin of an affected twin (not recorded which). The chain links TRBV5-1 to TRBJ1-2. Specimen: blood. CDR3 sequence: CASSLERSAGGYTF.